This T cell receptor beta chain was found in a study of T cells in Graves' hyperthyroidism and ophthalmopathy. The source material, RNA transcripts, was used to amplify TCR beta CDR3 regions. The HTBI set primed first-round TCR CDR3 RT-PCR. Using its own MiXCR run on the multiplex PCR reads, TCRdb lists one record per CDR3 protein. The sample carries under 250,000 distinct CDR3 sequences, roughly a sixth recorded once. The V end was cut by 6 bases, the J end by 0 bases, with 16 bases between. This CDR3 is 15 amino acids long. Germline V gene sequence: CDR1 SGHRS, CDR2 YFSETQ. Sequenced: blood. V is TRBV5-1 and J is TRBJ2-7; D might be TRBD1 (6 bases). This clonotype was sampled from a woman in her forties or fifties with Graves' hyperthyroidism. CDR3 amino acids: CASKSVLGGSYEQYF. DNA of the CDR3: TGCGCCAGCAAGTCGGTTTTAGGGGGCTCCTACGAGCAGTACTTC.